This is a list of T cell receptor beta chains from one sample in a study of metastatic and nonmetastatic thyroid tumors. MiXCR was used by TCRdb to re-call the PCR reads. The sample consists of about 39,000 clones, around a fifth of them appearing once. The source material was blood. The receptors come from a female donor with papillary thyroid cancer or a benign thyroid nodule (not recorded which). Some clones in this sample may be carry-over from other donors' samples. The CDR3 runs from the conserved cysteine through the conserved F or W. The order of the fields is D gene, clone size, J gene, V gene, CDR3 DNA, CDR3 protein. A D gene is named only where the DNA matches it firmly. Clone size appears in some rows only: once, few, many, or a class for an expanded clone.

D: .; size: few; J: TRBJ2-7; V: TRBV6-1; DNA: TGTGCCAGCAGTGAAGAGCCGGGACCCTACGAGCAGTACTTC; CDR3: CASSEEPGPYEQYF
D: .; size: few; J: TRBJ1-2; V: TRBV28; DNA: TGTGCCAGCGGACCGCAGGTGATCAACTATGGCTACACCTTC; CDR3: CASGPQVINYGYTF
D: .; size: many; J: TRBJ2-1; V: TRBV7-2; DNA: TGTGCCAGCAGCTTTCAGACATATTACAATGAGCAGTTCTTC; CDR3: CASSFQTYYNEQFF
D: .; size: many; J: TRBJ1-2; V: TRBV6-2/TRBV6-3; DNA: TGTGCCAGCAGTTATGGTCGCGGGATGCTTTTCTATGGCTACACCTTC; CDR3: CASSYGRGMLFYGYTF
D: .; size: many; J: TRBJ2-3; V: TRBV7-6; DNA: TGTGCCAGCAGCTTAACTCTCGCCGGCCCCCTTACAGATACGCAGTATTTT; CDR3: CASSLTLAGPLTDTQYF
D: TRBD1; size: .; J: TRBJ2-1; V: TRBV6-1; DNA: TGTGCCAGCAGTGCGGACAGGGTGACCCACAGTGAGCAGTTCTTC; CDR3: CASSADRVTHSEQFF
D: TRBD1; size: once; J: TRBJ2-7; V: TRBV11-3; DNA: TGTGCCAGCGGCCACCGACAGGGCCGCTACGAGCAGTACTTC; CDR3: CASGHRQGRYEQYF
D: .; size: many; J: TRBJ1-1; V: TRBV29-1; DNA: TGCAGCGTTGGGGACCGCACTACGGAAGCTTTCTTT; CDR3: CSVGDRTTEAFF
D: .; size: .; J: TRBJ2-2; V: TRBV6-4; DNA: TGTGCCAGCAGCGATATGAACACCGGGGGGCTGTTTTTT; CDR3: CASSDMNTGGLFF
D: .; size: many; J: TRBJ2-7; V: TRBV5-5; DNA: TGTGCCAGCAGCTTGAGCCTGGGGGGGCTCTACGAGCAGTACTTC; CDR3: CASSLSLGGLYEQYF
D: .; size: .; J: TRBJ2-5; V: TRBV10-2; DNA: TGCGCCAGCAGTGAGGTGGGAAGACAAGAGACCCAGTACTTC; CDR3: CASSEVGRQETQYF
D: .; size: medium-sized; J: TRBJ1-2; V: TRBV27; DNA: TGTGCCAGCAGTTTATCCAGGGGAGATGGCTACACCTTC; CDR3: CASSLSRGDGYTF
D: .; size: .; J: TRBJ1-2; V: TRBV6-1; DNA: TGTGCCAGAAGTGTACAAGGCTTTTTGTATGGCTACACCTTC; CDR3: CARSVQGFLYGYTF
D: .; size: many; J: TRBJ2-5; V: TRBV20-1; DNA: TGCAGTGCTAGAGCGAGTCCGGGACACCTTCAAGAGACCCAGTACTTC; CDR3: CSARASPGHLQETQYF
D: .; size: many; J: TRBJ2-3; V: TRBV27; DNA: TGTGCCAGCCCCACTGCACGCACAGATACGCAGTATTTT; CDR3: CASPTARTDTQYF
D: .; size: many; J: TRBJ2-1; V: TRBV11-2; DNA: TGTGCCAGCAGCTTGAGTCAGGGGTATTTGCATGAGCAGTTCTTC; CDR3: CASSLSQGYLHEQFF
D: .; size: once; J: TRBJ2-2; V: TRBV30; DNA: TGTGCCTGGCAAGGGACATGGGGCGTGGGGGTCGTGGAGCTGTTTTTT; CDR3: CAWQGTWGVGVVELFF
D: TRBD1; size: many; J: TRBJ2-5; V: TRBV10-3; DNA: TGTGCCAACAAAGACAGGGTAGAGACCCAGTACTTC; CDR3: CANKDRVETQYF
D: TRBD1; size: many; J: TRBJ2-1; V: TRBV20-1; DNA: TGCAGTGCTAGAGGGACAGGGGCCAATGAGCAGTTCTTC; CDR3: CSARGTGANEQFF
D: TRBD2; size: many; J: TRBJ2-1; V: TRBV19; DNA: TGTGCCATCGCGGGAGCCCACGATTCCGATGAGCAGTTCTTC; CDR3: CAIAGAHDSDEQFF
D: .; size: many; J: TRBJ2-1; V: TRBV20-1; DNA: TGCAGTGCTATCGCCAGCTACAATGAGCAGTTCTTC; CDR3: CSAIASYNEQFF
D: .; size: few; J: TRBJ1-2; V: TRBV27; DNA: TGTGCCAGCAGTTTCGGGGGAGCCTATGGCTACACCTTC; CDR3: CASSFGGAYGYTF
D: TRBD1; size: many; J: TRBJ2-1; V: TRBV4-3; DNA: TGCGCCAGCAGCCAAGATGGGGGACAGTTCAATGAGCAGTTCTTC; CDR3: CASSQDGGQFNEQFF
D: .; size: many; J: TRBJ1-4; V: TRBV2; DNA: TGTGCCAGTTCGGCGGGGGCAGGGGAAAAACTGTTTTTT; CDR3: CASSAGAGEKLFF
D: TRBD1; size: many; J: TRBJ1-1; V: TRBV11-1; DNA: TGTGCCAGCAGCTTAGCTTGGGCGGGAGGGGGCACCATGAACACTGAAGCTTTCTTT; CDR3: CASSLAWAGGGTMNTEAFF
D: .; size: .; J: TRBJ2-7; V: TRBV7-8; DNA: TGTGCCAGCAGCTTAGGTCCCGGATCCTACGAGCAGTACTTC; CDR3: CASSLGPGSYEQYF
D: .; size: .; J: TRBJ2-6; V: TRBV6-2/TRBV6-3; DNA: TGTGCCAGCATACCCCGGGGGCCCGTTATCTCTGGTGCCAACGTCCTGACTTTC; CDR3: CASIPRGPVISGANVLTF
D: TRBD1; size: many; J: TRBJ1-1; V: TRBV11-2; DNA: TGTGCCAGCAGCTTAGGGACAGGAAGGCTTTGGGACACTGGAGCTTTCTTT; CDR3: CASSLGTGRLWDTGAFF
D: .; size: many; J: TRBJ2-3; V: TRBV5-1; DNA: TGCGCCAGCAGCTTGGTGGTAGCGGGCACAGATACGCAGTATTTT; CDR3: CASSLVVAGTDTQYF
D: .; size: many; J: TRBJ1-5; V: TRBV28; DNA: TGTGCCAGCAGTAGCCTTACGCAAACGCCGGGATATAGCAATCAGCCCCAGCATTTT; CDR3: CASSSLTQTPGYSNQPQHF
D: .; size: .; J: TRBJ1-1; V: TRBV6-1; DNA: TGTGCCATCAGCCCCCTAGGGCATATGAACACTGAAGCTTTCTTT; CDR3: CAISPLGHMNTEAFF
D: .; size: .; J: TRBJ2-3; V: TRBV5-4; DNA: TGTGCCAGCAGCATAGACAGGTATAGCACAGATACGCAGTATTTT; CDR3: CASSIDRYSTDTQYF
D: .; size: many; J: TRBJ1-1; V: TRBV18; DNA: TGTGCCAGCTCACCGACCGGGTCCTCGAACACTGAAGCTTTCTTT; CDR3: CASSPTGSSNTEAFF
D: TRBD1; size: many; J: TRBJ1-1; V: TRBV20-1; DNA: TGCAGTGCCCCCTCCGGACAGGGGCCTTCCGGGGCTTTCTTT; CDR3: CSAPSGQGPSGAFF
D: .; size: .; J: TRBJ2-3; V: TRBV28; DNA: TGTGCCAGCATTCTGGCGCGACCTGTCCCTACGCAGTATTTT; CDR3: CASILARPVPTQYF